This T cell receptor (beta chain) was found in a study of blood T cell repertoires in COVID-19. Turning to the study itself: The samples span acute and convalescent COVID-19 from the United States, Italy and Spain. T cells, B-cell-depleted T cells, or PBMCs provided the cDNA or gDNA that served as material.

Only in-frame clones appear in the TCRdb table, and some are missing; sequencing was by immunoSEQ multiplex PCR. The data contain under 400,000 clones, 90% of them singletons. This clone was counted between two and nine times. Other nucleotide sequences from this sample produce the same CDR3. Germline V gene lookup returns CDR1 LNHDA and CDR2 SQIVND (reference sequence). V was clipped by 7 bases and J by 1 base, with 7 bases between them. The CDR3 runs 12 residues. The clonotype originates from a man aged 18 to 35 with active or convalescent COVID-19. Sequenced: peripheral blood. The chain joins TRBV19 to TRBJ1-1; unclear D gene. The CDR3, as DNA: TGTGCCAGTACCCGAGGGAACACTGAAGCTTTCTTT. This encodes CASTRGNTEAFF.